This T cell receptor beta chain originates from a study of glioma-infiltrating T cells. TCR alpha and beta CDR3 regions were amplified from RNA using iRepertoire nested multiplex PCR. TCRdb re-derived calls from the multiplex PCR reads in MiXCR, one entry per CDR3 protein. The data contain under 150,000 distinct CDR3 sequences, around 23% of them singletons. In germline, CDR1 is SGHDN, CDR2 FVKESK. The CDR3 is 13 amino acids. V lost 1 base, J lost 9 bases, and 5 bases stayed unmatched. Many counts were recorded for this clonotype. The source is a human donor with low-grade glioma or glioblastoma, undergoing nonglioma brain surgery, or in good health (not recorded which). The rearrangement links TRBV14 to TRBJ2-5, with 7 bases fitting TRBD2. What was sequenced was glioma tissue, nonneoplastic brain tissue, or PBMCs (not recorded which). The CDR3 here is CASSQAVREAQYF. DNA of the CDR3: TGTGCCAGCAGCCAAGCGGTACGGGAGGCCCAGTACTTC.